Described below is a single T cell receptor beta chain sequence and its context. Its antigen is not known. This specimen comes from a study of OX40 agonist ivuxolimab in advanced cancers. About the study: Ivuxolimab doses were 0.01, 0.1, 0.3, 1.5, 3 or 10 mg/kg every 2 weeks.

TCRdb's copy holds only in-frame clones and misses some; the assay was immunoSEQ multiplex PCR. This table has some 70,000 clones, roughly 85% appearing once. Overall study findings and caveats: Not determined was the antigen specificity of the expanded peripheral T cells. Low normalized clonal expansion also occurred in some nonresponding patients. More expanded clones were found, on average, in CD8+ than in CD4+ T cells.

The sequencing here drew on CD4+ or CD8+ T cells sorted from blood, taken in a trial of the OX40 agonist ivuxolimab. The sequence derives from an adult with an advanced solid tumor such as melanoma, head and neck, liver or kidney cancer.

CDR3 bases: TGTGCCAGCAGTAACCCAGGTGTATTGACTGAAGCTTTCTTT. The encoded protein is CASSNPGVLTEAFF. The chain combines TRBV2 with TRBJ1-1; no clear D gene. V gave up 5 bases and J gave up 5 bases, with 15 bases separating them. CDR1 and CDR2 (germline): SNHLY, FYNNEI. The CDR3 covers 14 residues.